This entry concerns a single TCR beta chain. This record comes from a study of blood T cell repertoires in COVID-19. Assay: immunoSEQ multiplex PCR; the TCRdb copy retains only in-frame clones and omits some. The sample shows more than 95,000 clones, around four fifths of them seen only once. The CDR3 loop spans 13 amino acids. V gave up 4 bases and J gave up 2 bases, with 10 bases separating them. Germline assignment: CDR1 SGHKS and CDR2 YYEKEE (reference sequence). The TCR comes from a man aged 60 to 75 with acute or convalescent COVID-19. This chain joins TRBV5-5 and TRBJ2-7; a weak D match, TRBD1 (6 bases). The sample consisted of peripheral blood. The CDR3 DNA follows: TGTGCCAGCAGCGCGACAGGAACCTACGAGCAGTACTTC. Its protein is CASSATGTYEQYF. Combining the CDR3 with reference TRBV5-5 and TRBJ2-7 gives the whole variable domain DAGVTQSPTHLIKTRGQQVTLRCSPISGHKSVSWYQQVLGQGPQFIFQYYEKEERGRGNFPDRFSARQFPNYSSELNVNALLLGDSALYLCASSATGTYEQYFGPGTRLTVT.